These 18 T cell receptor beta chains were all obtained from the same sample, sequenced in a study of T-cell reconstitution after alpha-beta-depleted transplantation in children. Unique molecular identifiers were incorporated during preparation of the TCRbeta library. A single record per CDR3 protein comes from TCRdb applying MiXCR to the PCR reads. The repertoire holds 700,000 or so distinct CDR3 sequences, with less than 15% as singletons. Specimen: PBMCs, collected before TCRalphabeta/CD19-depleted stem cell transplant. Receptor source: a girl aged 2 to 10 with congenital amegakaryocytic thrombocytopenia, due to receive a stem cell transplant.

This clonotype has more than one count but fewer than ten. The gene calls are TRBV7-8 and TRBJ2-5, with D perhaps TRBD2 (6 bases). V gave up 2 bases and J gave up 11 bases, with 24 bases separating them. CDR3 size: 16 residues. Germline assignment: CDR1 SGHVS and CDR2 FQNEAQ. CDR3: CASSLSTRLVLGAQYF. DNA of the CDR3: TGTGCCAGCAGCTTAAGTACGAGACTAGTTTTGGGCGCTCAGTACTTC.

The chain uses TRBV19 and TRBJ2-1; 7 bases align to TRBD1. This CDR3 has 13 residues. The germline V gene has CDR1 LNHDA and CDR2 SQIVND (reference sequence). Germline trimming cut 6 bases from V and 8 bases from J; bases unmatched to any gene: 7. This CDR3 is CASRNGQGDEQFF. The CDR3 DNA follows: TGTGCCAGTAGGAACGGGCAGGGGGATGAGCAGTTCTTC.

The table lists this clonotype with a few counts. This chain connects TRBV5-1 to TRBJ2-7, with TRBD1 matching over 11 bases. CDR1 is SGHRS, CDR2 YFSETQ, per germline. The J segment lost 4 bases and the V segment lost 4 bases, leaving 16 bases of the junction unmatched. The CDR3 loop spans 18 amino acids. CDR3 in amino acids: CASSPGQGAASGTYEQYF. For the CDR3, the DNA is TGCGCCAGCAGCCCAGGACAGGGGGCGGCTAGCGGGACGTACGAGCAGTACTTC.

This chain connects TRBV20-1 to TRBJ1-4; 8 nucleotides line up with TRBD1. The CDR3 covers 15 residues. CDR1 is DFQATT and CDR2 is SNEGSKA in the germline V gene (reference sequence). J was trimmed by 0 bases and V by 5 bases; bases with no gene match: 5. The CDR3 is CSAATGVATNEKLFF. CDR3 bases: TGCAGTGCTGCGACAGGGGTTGCAACTAATGAAAAACTGTTTTTT.

The chain couples TRBV12-3 or TRBV12-4 to TRBJ1-1, with TRBD1 matching 7 bases. V shed 7 bases, J shed 6 bases, and the junction held 8 bases outside the gene matches. This CDR3 is 13 amino acids long. CDR3 residues: CASNKGGAAEAFF. DNA of the CDR3: TGTGCCAGCAATAAAGGGGGCGCCGCTGAAGCTTTCTTT.

This clonotype has only a few counts. The genes are TRBV7-8 and TRBJ1-4; D is perhaps TRBD1 (5 bases). The CDR3 is 16 amino acids. Germline assignment: CDR1 SGHVS and CDR2 FQNEAQ. The V and J ends lost 4 bases and 4 bases respectively, with 16 bases between them. Here the CDR3 reads CASSSEPGGYNEKLFF. CDR3 nucleotide sequence: TGTGCCAGCAGCTCAGAACCGGGGGGATATAATGAAAAACTGTTTTTT.

This clonotype was seen repeatedly, ten times or more. This CDR3 reads CAWSVIREEQFF. CDR3 in DNA: TGTGCCTGGAGTGTAATAAGGGAAGAGCAGTTCTTC. V is TRBV30 and J is TRBJ2-1; D is ambiguous. Germline V gives CDR1 GTSNPN, CDR2 SVGIG (reference sequence). Deletions cut 0 bases from V and 10 bases from J, with 10 bases between. This CDR3 has 12 residues.

This clonotype was observed at least ten times. The V and J genes are TRBV20-1 and TRBJ2-3, with D uncertain. V dropped 0 bases and J dropped 4 bases, with 8 bases sitting between them. This CDR3 is 13 amino acids long. Germline lookup yields CDR1 DFQATT and CDR2 SNEGSKA (reference sequence). Here the CDR3 reads CSARDRIPDTQYF. The CDR3, as DNA: TGCAGTGCTAGAGATCGAATTCCAGATACGCAGTATTTT.

Notes on this clonotype: Being one base from a much bigger clone, this may be a read error. This chain links TRBV5-1 with TRBJ1-1; a possible D gene is TRBD1 (5 bases). Germline lookup yields CDR1 SGHRS and CDR2 YFSETQ. The CDR3 extends over 14 amino acids. V was trimmed by 5 bases and J by 5 bases, leaving 16 bases between them. The CDR3 DNA reads TGCGCCAGCAGGCGACTGGACATGAGGACTGAAGCTTTCTTT. Translating gives CASRRLDMRTEAFF.

The table lists this clonotype with many counts. A read error may account for a junction end that differs from germline. The genes are TRBV5-1 and TRBJ2-1; no reliable D call. This CDR3 spans 11 amino acids. Germline CDR1 SGHRS, CDR2 YFSETQ. In nucleotides, the CDR3 is TGTGCCAGCAGTTTAGGTCTAGAGCAGTTCTTC. As protein: CASSLGLEQFF.

This clonotype was seen at least ten times. The chain joins TRBV20-1 to TRBJ2-1, with 9 bases aligning to TRBD2. The J segment lost 4 bases and the V segment lost 3 bases, leaving 1 base of the junction unmatched. This CDR3 region has 13 residues. The germline V gene has CDR1 DFQATT and CDR2 SNEGSKA (reference sequence). The CDR3 sequence is CSARTSGYNEQFF. As DNA, the CDR3 is TGCAGTGCTAGGACTAGCGGATACAATGAGCAGTTCTTC.

This clonotype has at least ten counts. The V call is TRBV4-2, the J call TRBJ2-2, with 11 bases matching TRBD2. The germline CDR1 and CDR2 sequences are LGHNA and YNFKEQ. Trimming removed 8 bases from V and 5 bases from J; junction bases left unmatched: 4. This CDR3 contains 14 residues. For the CDR3, the DNA is TGTGCCAGCGTTGGGACTAGCGGAACCGGGGAGCTGTTTTTT. Translation: CASVGTSGTGELFF.

This clonotype was detected ten times or more. The chain links TRBV13 to TRBJ1-5, with 7 nucleotides matching TRBD1. This CDR3 has 14 amino acids. Germline V gene sequence: CDR1 PRHDT, CDR2 FYEKMQ (reference sequence). Losses at the gene ends were 6 bases for V and 3 bases for J; bases not matched to a gene: 5. CDR3 amino acids: CASSRGQANQPQHF. CDR3 nucleotides: TGTGCCAGCAGTCGCGGACAGGCCAATCAGCCCCAGCATTTT.

Remarks on this clonotype: The missing conserved phenylalanine or tryptophan at the end of this CDR3 makes a read error likely. The chain carries TRBV5-1 and TRBJ2-5; TRBD2 aligns across 12 bases. CDR1 and CDR2 (germline): SGHRS, YFSETQ. The CDR3 extends over 16 amino acids. After removal of 1 base from V and 5 bases from J, the junction contained 6 bases not matched to a gene. The CDR3 bases are TGCGCCAGCAGCTTGCAGCTAGCGGGAGGGGAGGAGACCCAGTACATC. It specifies CASSLQLAGGEETQYI.

At least ten counts were recorded for this clonotype. V is TRBV5-1 and J is TRBJ2-7; a weak D match, TRBD1 (6 bases). The CDR3 loop spans 13 amino acids. Trimming cost V 5 bases and J 5 bases, with 14 bases left between them. Germline V gene sequence: CDR1 SGHRS, CDR2 YFSETQ. CDR3 region: CASSPGTSNEQYF. The CDR3 nucleotides are TGCGCCAGCAGTCCCGGGACATCGAACGAGCAGTACTTC.

The V and J genes are TRBV12-3 or TRBV12-4 and TRBJ2-3; 7 positions agree with TRBD1. The CDR3 contains 15 residues. The V and J ends lost 7 bases and 0 bases, in that order; junction bases with no gene match: 7. The CDR3 reads CASNQGQLSTDTQYF. CDR3 nucleotides: TGTGCCAGCAACCAGGGACAGCTTAGCACAGATACGCAGTATTTT.

A few counts support this clonotype. This chain links TRBV5-1 with TRBJ2-5; TRBD2 agrees at 9 bases. V dropped 2 bases and J dropped 4; count of bases not matched to a gene: 12. CDR1 and CDR2 (germline): SGHRS, YFSETQ. The CDR3 contains 17 residues. CDR3: CASSFPMTSGEGETQYF. The CDR3 coding sequence is TGCGCCAGCAGCTTCCCGATGACTAGCGGAGAGGGAGAGACCCAGTACTTC.

This chain uses TRBV3-1 with TRBJ2-6; D gene ambiguous. The CDR3 has 15 amino acids. Trimming took off 4 bases at V and 0 bases at J, with 7 bases between the two ends. Germline CDR1 reads LGHDT; CDR2 reads YNNKEL (reference sequence). The CDR3 DNA is TGTGCCAGCAGCCGTCAACGCTCTGGGGCCAACGTCCTGACTTTC. Translating gives CASSRQRSGANVLTF.